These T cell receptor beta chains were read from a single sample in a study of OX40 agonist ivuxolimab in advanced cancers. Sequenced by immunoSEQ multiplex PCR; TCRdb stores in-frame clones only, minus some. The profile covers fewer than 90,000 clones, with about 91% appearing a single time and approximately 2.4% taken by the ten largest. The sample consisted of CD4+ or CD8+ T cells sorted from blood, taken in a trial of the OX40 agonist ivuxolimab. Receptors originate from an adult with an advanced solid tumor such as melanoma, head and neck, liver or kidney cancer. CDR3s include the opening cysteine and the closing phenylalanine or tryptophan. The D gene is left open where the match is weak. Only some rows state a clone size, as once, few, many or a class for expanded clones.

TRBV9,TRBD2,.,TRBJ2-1,CASSVSATSGDEQFF,TGTGCCAGCAGCGTATCAGCGACTAGCGGCGATGAGCAGTTCTTC
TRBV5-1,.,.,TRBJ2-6,CASSLSVGGSGANVLTF,TGCGCCAGCAGCTTGTCTGTCGGGGGCTCGGGGGCCAACGTCCTGACTTTC
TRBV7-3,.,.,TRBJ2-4,CASSLVRGIQYF,TGTGCCAGCAGCTTGGTGAGGGGCATTCAGTACTTC
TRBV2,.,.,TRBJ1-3,CASSKQGNSGNTIYF,TGTGCCAGCAGTAAACAGGGTAACTCTGGAAACACCATATATTTT
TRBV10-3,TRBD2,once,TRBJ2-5,CAIGGGGKETQYF,TGTGCCATCGGCGGGGGGGGTAAAGAGACCCAGTACTTC
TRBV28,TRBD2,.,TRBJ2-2,CASRLAGGPYGELFF,TGTGCCAGCAGATTAGCGGGAGGGCCATACGGGGAGCTGTTTTTT
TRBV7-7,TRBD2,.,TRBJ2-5,CASSITGTSSETQYF,TGTGCTAGCAGCATCACCGGGACTAGCTCGGAGACCCAGTACTTC
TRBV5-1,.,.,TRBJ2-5,CASSVQDYTETQYF,TGCGCCAGCAGCGTGCAGGACTATACAGAGACCCAGTACTTC
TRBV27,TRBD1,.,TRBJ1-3,CASSLSSTGAGNTIYF,TGTGCCAGCAGTTTATCGAGTACAGGGGCTGGAAACACCATATATTTT
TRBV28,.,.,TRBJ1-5,CASRTGGLINQPQHF,TGTGCCAGCAGAACGGGAGGGTTAATCAATCAGCCCCAGCATTTT
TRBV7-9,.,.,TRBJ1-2,CASSPRTAIDGYTF,TGTGCCAGCAGCCCCAGGACGGCAATAGATGGCTACACCTTC
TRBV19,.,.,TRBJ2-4,CASSMVGVAKNIQYF,TGTGCCAGTAGTATGGTCGGGGTAGCCAAAAACATTCAGTACTTC
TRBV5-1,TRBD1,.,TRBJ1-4,CASSPAGTVTEKLFF,TGCGCCAGCAGCCCCGCCGGGACAGTCACCGAAAAACTGTTTTTT
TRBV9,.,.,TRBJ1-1,CASSVGGVDTEAFF,TGTGCCAGCAGCGTAGGGGGGGTGGACACTGAAGCTTTCTTT
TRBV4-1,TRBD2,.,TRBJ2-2,CASSLLRETTGELFF,TGCGCCAGCAGCCTGTTGCGGGAGACCACCGGGGAGCTGTTTTTT
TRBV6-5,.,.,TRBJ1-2,CASRDLNYGYTF,TGTGCCAGCAGGGACCTGAACTATGGCTACACCTTC
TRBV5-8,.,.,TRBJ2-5,CASSLGKAPPETQYF,TGTGCCAGCAGCCTGGGAAAGGCCCCTCCAGAGACCCAGTACTTC
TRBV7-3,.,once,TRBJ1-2,CASSHPGGNGYTF,TGTGCCAGCAGCCACCCCGGGGGGAATGGCTACACCTTC
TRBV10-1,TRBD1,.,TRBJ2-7,CASRPATRDRATYEQYF,TGCGCCAGCAGACCAGCGACCCGGGACAGGGCAACCTACGAGCAGTACTTC
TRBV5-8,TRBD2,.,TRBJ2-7,CASSLGRGLAGEQGEQYF,TGTGCCAGCAGCTTGGGCAGGGGGCTAGCGGGAGAACAGGGCGAGCAGTACTTC
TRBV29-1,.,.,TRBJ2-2,CSVEEARGTGELFF,TGCAGCGTTGAAGAGGCTCGGGGCACCGGGGAGCTGTTTTTT